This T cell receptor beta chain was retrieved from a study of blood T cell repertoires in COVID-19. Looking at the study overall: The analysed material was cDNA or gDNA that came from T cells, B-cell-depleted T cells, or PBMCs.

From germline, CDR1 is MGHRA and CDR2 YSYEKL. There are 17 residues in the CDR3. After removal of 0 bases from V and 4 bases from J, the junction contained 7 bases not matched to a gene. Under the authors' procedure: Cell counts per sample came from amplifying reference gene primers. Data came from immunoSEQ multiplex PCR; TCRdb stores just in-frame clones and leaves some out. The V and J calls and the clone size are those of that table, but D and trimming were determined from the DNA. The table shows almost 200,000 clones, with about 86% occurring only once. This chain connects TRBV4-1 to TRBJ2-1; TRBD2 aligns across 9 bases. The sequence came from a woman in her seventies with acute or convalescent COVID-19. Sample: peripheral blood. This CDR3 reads CASSQETAGGLYNEQFF. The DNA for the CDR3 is TGCGCCAGCAGCCAAGAGACGGCGGGAGGGCTATACAATGAGCAGTTCTTC.